This T cell receptor beta chain comes out of a study of radiotherapy plus CTLA-4 blockade in lung cancer. Background on the study: For 18% of patients, objective responses occurred, and roughly 30% had disease control.

Assay: immunoSEQ multiplex PCR; the TCRdb copy retains only in-frame clones and omits some. This table has approximately 47,000 clones, 80% to 85% appearing once. Trimming took 6 bases from V and 4 from J; bases not matched to a gene: 6. CDR1 is MNHEY, CDR2 SMNVEV, per germline (reference sequence). The CDR3 is made up of 14 amino acids. Points from the study as a whole: The study found tumor-derived TCR clones expanded in blood after radiotherapy plus ipilimumab. Response, reportedly, was best predicted by interferon-beta along with early blood T cell clone dynamics.

Patients in the study, people with chemo-refractory metastatic non-small-cell lung cancer, received focal radiation plus ipilimumab CTLA-4 blockade. Comment on this clone: The antigen remains unidentified.

The sequencing used peripheral blood, collected from a patient treated with radiotherapy plus ipilimumab. The clonotype originates from a human donor with non-small cell lung cancer who had stable disease on radiotherapy plus ipilimumab. This chain links TRBV27 with TRBJ2-3, with 8 bases fitting TRBD2. The CDR3 DNA follows: TGTGCCAGCAGGGGACTAGATATCCCAGATACGCAGTATTTT. It yields the protein CASRGLDIPDTQYF.